One and the same sample provided the 24 T cell receptor beta chains below, sequenced in a study of T cells in Graves' hyperthyroidism and ophthalmopathy. The TCR beta CDR3 regions underwent amplification using RNA transcripts as the source. HTBI primers drove first-round RT-PCR of the TCR CDR3. TCRdb processed the multiplex PCR reads anew with MiXCR; each CDR3 protein has one entry. There are approximately 870,000 distinct CDR3 sequences in the sample; about 38% occur only once, and 7.5% to 9.5% lies in the top ten. Input material: blood. Source of these receptors: a young man with Graves' hyperthyroidism.

The rearrangement joins TRBV7-2 to TRBJ2-2, with TRBD2 identical over 8 bases. Germline loops: CDR1 SGHTA, CDR2 FQGNSA. The CDR3 consists of 16 residues. Losses at the gene ends were 5 bases for V and 1 base for J; bases not matched to a gene: 6. The DNA for the CDR3 is TGTGCCAGCAGCGCGCCGGGGGGGCTGAACACCGGGGAGCTGTTTTTT. It yields the protein CASSAPGGLNTGELFF. Drawing the rest from reference TRBV7-2 and TRBJ2-2, the complete variable domain is GAGVSQSPSNKVTEKGKDVELRCDPISGHTALYWYRQSLGQGLEFLIYFQGNSAPDKSGLPSDRFSAERTGGSVSTLTIQRTQQEDSAVYLCASSAPGGLNTGELFFGEGSRLTVL.

This clonotype was seen many times. The rearrangement joins TRBV10-3 to TRBJ1-2; D is possibly TRBD1 (5 bases). Germline loops: CDR1 ENHRY, CDR2 SYGVKD. Trimming removed 8 bases from V and 4 bases from J, with 23 bases in between. The CDR3 extends over 16 amino acids. In DNA, the CDR3 is TGTGCCATCTCATACAGTGGGGGGGAACGAGGCTATGGCTACACCTTC. Encoded protein: CAISYSGGERGYGYTF.

The chain joins TRBV5-1 to TRBJ1-1; possible D gene TRBD1, 5 bases. This CDR3 is 14 amino acids long. Looked up from germline, CDR1 is SGHRS and CDR2 is YFSETQ. Trimming removed 0 bases at V and 7 bases at J, with 13 bases between. CDR3 protein: CASSLASGIIEAFF. In DNA form, the CDR3 reads TGCGCCAGCAGCTTGGCGTCAGGGATTATTGAAGCTTTCTTT.

The V and J genes are TRBV29-1 and TRBJ2-7; 8 nucleotides align to TRBD2. There are 14 residues in the CDR3. J was trimmed by 0 bases and V by 5 bases; bases with no gene match: 6. The germline V gene has CDR1 SQVTM and CDR2 ANQGSEA. CDR3 region: CSVSETSVSYEQYF. The CDR3 nucleotides read TGCAGCGTTTCAGAGACTAGCGTCTCCTACGAGCAGTACTTC.

The chain has TRBV20-1 and TRBJ1-5; D is possibly TRBD1 (5 bases). CDR3 size: 15 residues. CDR1 is DFQATT, CDR2 SNEGSKA, per germline (reference sequence). Trimming shortened V by 5 bases and J by 2 bases, and 16 bases separated the two germline ends. CDR3 sequence reads: CSAGGVRAGNQPQHF. The CDR3 nucleotides read TGCAGTGCTGGCGGGGTCAGGGCCGGCAATCAGCCCCAGCATTTT.

V gene TRBV19 combines with J gene TRBJ2-2; either TRBD1 or TRBD2 may supply D (6 bases each). The CDR3 has 14 amino acids. CDR1 and CDR2 from the germline V gene are LNHDA and SQIVND (reference sequence). V was cut by 10 bases and J by 6 bases, with 18 bases left in between. The DNA of the CDR3 is TGTGCCACCAATTTGGGGGGCAGATCCGGGGAGCTGTTTTTT. Amino acids: CATNLGGRSGELFF.

This clonotype appeared many times. This rearrangement joins TRBV7-9 to TRBJ1-6; a weak D match, TRBD1 (5 bases). There are 12 residues in the CDR3. V lost 5 bases and J 13 bases, leaving 12 bases between the germline ends. The germline V gene has CDR1 SEHNR and CDR2 FQNEAQ (reference sequence). CDR3 residues: CASSVPGLPLHF. CDR3 DNA sequence: TGTGCCAGCAGCGTACCGGGACTTCCCCTCCACTTT.

Regarding this clonotype: With a much larger clone just one base away, this may be a read error. As the CDR3 is not closed by the conserved phenylalanine or tryptophan, this likely results from a read error. This chain joins TRBV29-1 and TRBJ2-7, with D perhaps TRBD1 or TRBD2 (6 bases each). V was cut by 3 bases and J by 6 bases, with 18 bases left in between. Germline V gene data show CDR1 as SQVTM and CDR2 as ANQGSEA. The CDR3 totals 14 residues. CDR3 bases: TGCAGCGTTGAGGTGGGACATCGGGGGCTCGAGCAGTACCTC. It yields the protein CSVEVGHRGLEQYL.

This clonotype was recorded a few times. J is TRBJ2-7 and V is TRBV4-1, with D tentatively TRBD1 or TRBD2 (5 bases each). Per the germline V gene, CDR1 is MGHRA and CDR2 is YSYEKL. The CDR3 has 14 residues. V was shortened by 0 bases and J by 4 bases, with 10 bases between the two germline ends. CDR3 protein: CASSQEGPTYEQYF. CDR3 bases: TGCGCCAGCAGCCAAGAGGGACCGACGTACGAGCAGTACTTC.

The chain couples TRBV19 to TRBJ1-1; 7 positions agree with TRBD1. J was trimmed by 2 bases and V by 5 bases; bases with no gene match: 11. Germline V CDR1 and CDR2: LNHDA, SQIVND (reference sequence). This CDR3 comprises 16 residues. The CDR3 spells CASSGRGRDGNTEAFF. In DNA, the CDR3 is TGTGCCAGTAGTGGGAGGGGGCGTGATGGAAACACTGAAGCTTTCTTT.

The table lists this clonotype with many counts. This chain links TRBV29-1 with TRBJ2-2; D perhaps matches TRBD2 (5 bases). The CDR3 spans 12 residues. V dropped 7 bases and J dropped 0 bases, with 6 bases sitting between them. Germline values: CDR1 SQVTM, CDR2 ANQGSEA. The CDR3 DNA follows: TGCAGCGAACTAGCGAACACCGGGGAGCTGTTTTTT. It yields the protein CSELANTGELFF.

The rearrangement joins TRBV29-1 to TRBJ1-1; 7 bases align to TRBD1. V trimming: 6 bases; J trimming: 3 bases; junction bases outside the gene matches: 4. Germline-derived CDR1 and CDR2 are SQVTM and ANQGSEA. CDR3 length: 12 residues. The CDR3, as DNA: TGCAGCGTGGCTACAGGGGACACTGAAGCTTTCTTT. As protein: CSVATGDTEAFF.

This clonotype has ten or more counts. The V and J genes are TRBV7-9 and TRBJ1-1; D is undetermined. Looked up from germline, CDR1 is SEHNR and CDR2 is FQNEAQ (reference sequence). V gave up 5 bases and J gave up 5 bases, with 9 bases separating them. The CDR3 loop spans 12 amino acids. The CDR3 DNA follows: TGTGCCAGCAGCCTTATCAGTACTGAAGCTTTCTTT. Amino acids: CASSLISTEAFF.

This clonotype was seen a few times. This chain joins TRBV7-6 and TRBJ2-7; maybe TRBD2 (5 bases). V lost 4 bases to trimming and J lost 7 bases, with 23 bases between them. The CDR3 contains 16 residues. Germline V gene data show CDR1 as SGHVS and CDR2 as FNYEAQ. CDR3: CASSSGISSAYGEQYF. The CDR3 coding sequence is TGTGCCAGCAGCTCCGGGATTTCGTCGGCCTACGGGGAGCAGTACTTC. Supplemented by reference TRBV7-6 and TRBJ2-7, the full variable domain reads GAGVSQSPRYKVTKRGQDVALRCDPISGHVSLYWYRQALGQGPEFLTYFNYEAQQDKSGLPNDRFSAERPEGSISTLTIQRTEQRDSAMYRCASSSGISSAYGEQYFGPGTRLTVT.

This clonotype has a handful of counts. The CDR3 sequence: CASSDSGLPQHF. The CDR3 DNA is TGTGCCAGCAGTGATTCGGGATTGCCCCAGCATTTT. The rearrangement joins TRBV6-5 to TRBJ1-5; no clear D gene. The CDR3 extends over 12 amino acids. V lost 5 bases, J lost 9 bases, and 11 bases lay in between. Germline V gives CDR1 MNHEY, CDR2 SVGAGI.

This clonotype showed up just a few times. V usage is TRBV5-5 and J usage is TRBJ2-7; 11 positions match TRBD2. The CDR3 has 16 amino acids. Trimming took 2 bases from V and 4 from J; bases not matched to a gene: 8. The V gene's germline CDR1 is SGHKS and CDR2 YYEKEE (reference sequence). The CDR3 spells CASSLQPGTSGYEQYF. The CDR3, as DNA: TGTGCCAGCAGCTTACAACCCGGGACTAGCGGATACGAGCAGTACTTC.

This clonotype was seen only a few times. This chain joins TRBV20-1 and TRBJ2-5; possible D gene TRBD2, 6 bases. V lost 4 bases and J 3 bases, leaving 15 bases between the germline ends. This CDR3 region has 14 residues. Germline-derived CDR1 and CDR2 are DFQATT and SNEGSKA (reference sequence). The CDR3 loop is CSATAGPSEETQYF. CDR3 coding DNA: TGCAGTGCTACCGCGGGACCGAGTGAAGAGACCCAGTACTTC.

This clonotype occurred many times. A junction boundary mismatches the germline segment, possibly from a read error. The chain couples TRBV5-1 to TRBJ2-5, with D tentatively TRBD2 (7 bases). This CDR3 has 14 residues. Germline loops: CDR1 SGHRS, CDR2 YFSETQ. CDR3 nucleotide sequence: TGTGCCAGCAGCTTGGGGGCGGGAGAAGAGACCCAGTACTTC. It codes for CASSLGAGEETQYF.

The CDR3 DNA is TGTGCCAGTAGTATCGAACCTCTAACAGTGAGCTATGGCTACACCTTC. The encoded protein is CASSIEPLTVSYGYTF. The rearrangement joins TRBV19 to TRBJ1-2; D unclear. There are 16 residues in the CDR3. V gave up 3 bases and J gave up 4 bases, with 18 bases separating them. Germline V lookup: CDR1 LNHDA, CDR2 SQIVND (reference sequence).

The chain carries TRBV11-2 and TRBJ2-7, with 7 bases matching TRBD2. The CDR3 extends over 15 amino acids. From germline, CDR1 is SGHAT and CDR2 FQNNGV. V was clipped by 5 bases and J by 0 bases; unmatched bases: 7. The CDR3 nucleotides are TGTGCCAGCAGCGCTAGACTAGCCCTCTCCTACGAGCAGTACTTC. Amino acids: CASSARLALSYEQYF.

In its sample, this clonotype was seen many times. The V and J genes are TRBV9 and TRBJ1-2; tentative D call: TRBD1 (5 bases). The V gene lost 3 bases and the J gene lost 8 bases, with 20 bases spanning the gap. Looked up from germline, CDR1 is SGDLS and CDR2 is YYNGEE. The CDR3 length is 15 residues. The CDR3: CASSAQPGPEGGYTF. The CDR3 DNA follows: TGTGCCAGCAGCGCCCAGCCGGGACCGGAAGGCGGCTACACCTTC.

This clonotype was seen only a few times. The V call is TRBV12-3 or TRBV12-4, the J call TRBJ1-2; D is ambiguous. The CDR3 runs to 14 residues. The V and J ends lost 0 bases and 4 bases respectively, with 9 bases between them. CDR3 protein: CASSLASGLYGYTF. The CDR3 DNA sequence: TGTGCCAGCAGTTTAGCGTCCGGTCTCTATGGCTACACCTTC.

In regard to this clonotype: The junction and the germline gene differ at one end; a read error may be behind it. The chain joins TRBV2 to TRBJ2-5; D tentatively fits TRBD1 or TRBD2 (5 bases each). Germline CDR1 reads SNHLY; CDR2 reads FYNNEI. The CDR3 spans 11 residues. CDR3 nucleotides: TGTGCCAGCAGTCGGGACGTCGAATGTTCTTTC. Translating gives CASSRDVECSF.

This clonotype was seen ten or more times. This chain uses TRBV7-9 with TRBJ2-2, with D hard to call. Trimming took off 5 bases at V and 0 bases at J, with 10 bases between the two ends. The CDR3 consists of 15 residues. Per germline, CDR1 SEHNR and CDR2 FQNEAQ (reference sequence). This chain's CDR3 is CASSQGRTNTGELFF. Here the CDR3 DNA reads TGTGCCAGCAGCCAAGGTCGGACGAACACCGGGGAGCTGTTTTTT.